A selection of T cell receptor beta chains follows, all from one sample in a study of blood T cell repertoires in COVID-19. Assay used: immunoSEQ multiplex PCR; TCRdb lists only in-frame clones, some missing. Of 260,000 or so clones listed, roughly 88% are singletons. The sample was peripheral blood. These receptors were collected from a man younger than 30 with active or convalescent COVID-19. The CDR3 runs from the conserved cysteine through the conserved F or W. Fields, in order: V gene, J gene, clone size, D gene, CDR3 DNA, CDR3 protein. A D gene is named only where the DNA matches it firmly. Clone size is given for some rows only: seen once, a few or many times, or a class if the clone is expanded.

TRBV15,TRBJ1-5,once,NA,TGTGCCACCAGCAGAGTTACAGGAGATCAGCCCCAGCATTTT,CATSRVTGDQPQHF
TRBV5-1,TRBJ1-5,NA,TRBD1,TGCGCCAGCAGCTTGGGACAGGGTAGCAATCAGCCCCAGCATTTT,CASSLGQGSNQPQHF
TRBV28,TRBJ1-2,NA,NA,TGTGCCAGCAGAAGAACAGGGTATGGCTACACCTTC,CASRRTGYGYTF
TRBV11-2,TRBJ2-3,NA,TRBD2,TGTGCCAGCAGCTCCAACTACCCAACTAGCGGGGAAGACACAGATACGCAGTATTTT,CASSSNYPTSGEDTDTQYF
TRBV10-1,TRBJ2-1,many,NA,TGCGCCAGTCTACCCCCCGATCCCGGGACTGAGAATGAGCAGTTCTTC,CASLPPDPGTENEQFF
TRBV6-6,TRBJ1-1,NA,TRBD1,TGTGCCAGCAGTTCCCCCGGACAGGGAAAGGTAGCTTTCTTT,CASSSPGQGKVAFF
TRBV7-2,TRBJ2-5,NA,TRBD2,TGTGCCAGCAGTCCCGGGACTACATCCCAAGAGACCCAGTACTTC,CASSPGTTSQETQYF
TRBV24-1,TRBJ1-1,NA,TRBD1,TGTGCCACCTCCCTCAATGAATGGACAGGGTCGGGTCACACTGAAGCTTTCTTT,CATSLNEWTGSGHTEAFF
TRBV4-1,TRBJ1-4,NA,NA,TGCGCCAGCAGCCATCTTCAAGATCTGCGTGAAAAACTGTTTTTT,CASSHLQDLREKLFF
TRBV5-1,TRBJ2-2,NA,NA,TGCGCCAGCAGCCCGAAAAGAAGGGACACCGCGAACACCGGGGAGCTGTTTTTT,CASSPKRRDTANTGELFF
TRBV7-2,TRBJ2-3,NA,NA,TGTGCCAGCAGCTACCCAATGGGGCACACAGATACGCAGTATTTT,CASSYPMGHTDTQYF
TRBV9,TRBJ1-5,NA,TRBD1,TGTGCCAGCGGGACAGGTAGCAATCAGCCCCAGCATTTT,CASGTGSNQPQHF
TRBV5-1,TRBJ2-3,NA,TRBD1,TGCGCCAGCAGCCAGGGGGAGAGCACAGATACGCAGTATTTT,CASSQGESTDTQYF
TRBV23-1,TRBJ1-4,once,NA,TGCGCCAGCAGTCACCAGGGGCGCCTTCGGGAAAAACTGTTTTTT,CASSHQGRLREKLFF
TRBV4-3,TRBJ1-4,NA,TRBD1,TGCGCCAGCAGCCACAGACAGGGGCTTGGAGAAAAACTGTTTTTT,CASSHRQGLGEKLFF
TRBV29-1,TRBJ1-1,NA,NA,TGCAGCGCTTACAGCAACACTGAAGCTTTCTTT,CSAYSNTEAFF
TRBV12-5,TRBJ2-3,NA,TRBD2,TGTGCTAGTGGTCCTCGAGCGGGGCCGAGCACAGATACGCAGTATTTT,CASGPRAGPSTDTQYF
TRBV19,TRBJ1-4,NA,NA,TGTGCCAGTAGTATGGTGGGGAGAGATGAAAAACTGTTTTTT,CASSMVGRDEKLFF
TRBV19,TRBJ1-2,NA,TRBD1,TGTGCCAGCAATCTACAGGGGGCGCGTACATCTGGCTACACCTTC,CASNLQGARTSGYTF
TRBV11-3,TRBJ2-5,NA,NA,TGTGCCAGCAGCCCTTACAGGGTTGGTCAGGAGACCCAGTACTTC,CASSPYRVGQETQYF
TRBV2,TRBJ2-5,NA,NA,TGTGCCAGCAGCGAAATAGGGGGAAAGGGGAGAGAGACCCAGTACTTC,CASSEIGGKGRETQYF
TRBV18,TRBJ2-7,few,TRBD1,TGTGCCAGCTCGACCGGGACAGCCGAAGACGAGCAGTACTTC,CASSTGTAEDEQYF
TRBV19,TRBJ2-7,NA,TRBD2,TGTGCCAGTAGTATAGTAAGCGGGAGTACCTACGAGCAGTACTTC,CASSIVSGSTYEQYF
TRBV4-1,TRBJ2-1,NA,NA,TGCGCCAGCAGCCACAGGCTTGAAGCATACAATGAGCAGTTCTTC,CASSHRLEAYNEQFF
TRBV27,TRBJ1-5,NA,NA,TGTGCCAGCAGTTCGCGCGGGTTCGACAATCAGCCCCAGCATTTT,CASSSRGFDNQPQHF
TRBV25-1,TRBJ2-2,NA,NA,TGTGCCAGCAGTGCGGACACTTACACCGGGGAGCTGTTTTTT,CASSADTYTGELFF
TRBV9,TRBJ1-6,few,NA,TGTGCCAGCTCAGAGACAGGTTATAATTCACCCCTCCACTTT,CASSETGYNSPLHF
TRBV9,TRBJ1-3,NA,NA,TGTGCCAGCAGCTCAGGTGGGCGAGAAAACACCATATATTTT,CASSSGGRENTIYF
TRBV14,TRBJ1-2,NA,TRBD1,TGTGCCAGCAGCCAATCGGGACAGATTAACTATGGCTACACCTTC,CASSQSGQINYGYTF
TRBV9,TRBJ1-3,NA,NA,TGTGCCAGCAGCGTAGCTCCCAGGGAAAACACCATATATTTT,CASSVAPRENTIYF
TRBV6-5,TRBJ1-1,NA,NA,TGTGCCAGCAGCAAAAACAGCCTGAACACTGAAGCTTTCTTT,CASSKNSLNTEAFF
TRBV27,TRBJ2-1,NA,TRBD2,TGTGCCAGCTCAACGGGAGGGTACAATGAGCAGTTCTTC,CASSTGGYNEQFF
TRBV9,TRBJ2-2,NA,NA,TGTGCCAGCAGCGTAGATGAGGAAGGCGGGGAGCTGTTTTTT,CASSVDEEGGELFF
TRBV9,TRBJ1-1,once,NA,TGTGCCAGCAGCGTAGGACATTATACTGAAGCTTTCTTT,CASSVGHYTEAFF
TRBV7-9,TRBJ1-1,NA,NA,TGTGCCAGCAGCTTTTCCCCGGACACTGAAGCTTTCTTT,CASSFSPDTEAFF
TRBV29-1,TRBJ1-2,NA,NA,TGCAGAGTCAAGGGAGTCGCCGATGGCTACACCTTC,CRVKGVADGYTF
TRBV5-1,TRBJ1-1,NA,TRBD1,TGCGCCAGCAGTATCACCGTTACTTACGGGACAGAGAACACTGAAGCTTTCTTT,CASSITVTYGTENTEAFF
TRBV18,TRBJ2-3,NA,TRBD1,TGTGCCAGCTCACCATACGGACAGGGGGGCACAGATACGCAGTATTTT,CASSPYGQGGTDTQYF
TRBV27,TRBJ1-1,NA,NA,TGTGCCAGCAGATTTTCATCCGCGGCGGGGGACACTGAAGCTTTCTTT,CASRFSSAAGDTEAFF
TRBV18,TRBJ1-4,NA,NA,TGTGCCAGCTCACCAGACATCAACGAAAAACTGTTTTTT,CASSPDINEKLFF
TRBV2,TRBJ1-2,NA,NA,TGTGCCAGCACCTTGGGAGGCGACTATGGCTACACCTTC,CASTLGGDYGYTF
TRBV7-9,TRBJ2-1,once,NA,TGTGCCAGCAGCTTACCCATCGGGTACAGGGTTTTCGACAAGTTCTTC,CASSLPIGYRVFDKFF
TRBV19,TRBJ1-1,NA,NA,TGTGCCAGTAGTAGGCCCCCGGGGGGTACTTTCTTT,CASSRPPGGTFF